The following is a TCR beta chain sequence with its context. In its sample, this clone was seen a few times. The specificity of this receptor is unknown. No clone much larger than this one lies a single base away; base qualities are absent. Healthy HIV-negative adults with no recently reported acute infections or vaccinations were included as donors. Only Caucasian adults living in Nashville, Tennessee, USA were represented among the donors. CD4+ T cells were enriched through magnetic negative selection, after which naive cells were positively selected on CD45RA and the remaining negative fraction served as the memory subset. After blood collection by leukapheresis, PBMCs were isolated using Ficoll-Histopaque density gradient centrifugation and then cryopreserved in the vapor phase of liquid nitrogen. Analytical flow cytometry was used to check the purity and quantity of every magnetically sorted T cell population. Each sorted fraction had its genomic DNA isolated and then quantified by UV absorbance on a Nanodrop 2000c.

TCR CDR3 regions were amplified from genomic DNA by multiplex PCR using the deep immunoSEQ assay. Genomic DNA extracted from each cell subset was distributed evenly over all wells of several immunoSEQ 96-well plates, and each plate served as one replicate. For sorted subsets, about 220 ng of genomic DNA, equivalent to 25,000 to 35,000 T cell genomes, went into each replicate PCR. Purified libraries were measured with a Qubit 3.0 fluorometer, size-checked on a Bioanalyzer 2100, and measured again with the KAPA Library Quantification kit. A separate single-read 150-cycle Illumina NextSeq 550 flow cell was used to sequence each immunoSEQ 96-well plate. On the authors' methods: Because the immunoSEQ output included only junctional sequences and no quality scores, the filtering could not be the same as the filtering used for full-length reads. Sequences were annotated with PyIR, a Python wrapper for IgBLAST v1.9, using IMGT germline references to assign V/J genes and CDR3. Any read was removed if the V/J assignment was weak (E-value above 1e-6), the CDR3 was missing, or the read contained stop codons, out-of-frame junctions, or ambiguous translated residues. V3J clonotypes were defined as sequences sharing an identical inferred V gene, J gene, and CDR3 amino acid sequence. The percentage overlap between two repertoires was calculated by dividing the number of shared unique clonotypes by the size of the smaller repertoire. Repertoire richness was assessed with RTK rarefaction, the Chao1 estimator, and Recon v2.1 estimates of unobserved clonotypes. Generation probabilities were computed with OLGA for all TCRbeta clonotypes obtained by the gDNA method from several donors. TCRdb holds this immuneACCESS table with in-frame rearrangements only. Some clones are missing; in checked studies, unresolved V genes explain under half, and the rest has no known cause. V and J calls and clone size are those listed in that table; D and trimming were worked out from the DNA. Across this sample there are around 200,000 clones, with 60% to 75% seen only once. The top ten clones comprise about 10% of the sample.

This entry belongs to a study of shared clonotypes between healthy human individuals (dated by TCRdb to 2019 to 2021). Background for the entire study: The cohort included three men and a couple of women between 18 and 49 years of age. Per donor, three plates each were used for CD4 naive and CD4 memory, two for CD8 naive, and one for CD8 memory. Blood TCR repertoires of roughly five healthy adults were deeply sequenced to estimate repertoire size and the extent of clonotype sharing between individuals. Libraries were prepared and TCR repertoires were sequenced by different laboratories using diverse techniques, in order to increase sequencing depth and limit assay-specific biases. Per donor, leukapheresis produced somewhere between about 0.94 and 9 billion PBMCs. Study-wide findings and limitations: Because the study included only a small number of donors, the genetic and exposure-history diversity represented was limited. Naive subsets generally had larger estimated clonotype richness than memory subsets. Incomplete sequencing was indicated by rarefaction of sorted-subset datasets, despite the large sequencing depth. When a few donors were compared, the shared fraction of clonotypes was around 4.6% for naive CD4, 3.5% to 4% for naive CD8, more than 2% for memory CD4, and roughly 0.43% for memory CD8. Pairwise subsampling indicated that sequencing depth was expected to affect the degree of clonotype sharing among donors. Compared with non-shared clonotypes, clonotypes shared by all four sorted-subset donors had higher generation probabilities. Sampling was restricted to blood, and TCR repertoires in tissues likely differ from the TCR repertoires found in blood.

V lost 5 bases and J lost 6 bases; the stretch between them is 16 bases long. The CDR1 and CDR2 encoded by the germline V gene are WSHSY and SAAADI. There are 14 amino acids in the CDR3, from cysteine to phenylalanine inclusive. The only DNA kept is the CDR3, 42 bases in frame from the first base. The specimen sequenced was memory CD4+ T cells sorted from blood. This sample's cell subset or site label indicates: CD45RA-negative fraction. The receptor was derived from a man aged 25 to 40 in good health. The receptor chain draws on TRBV10-2 and TRBJ1-2; a tentative D call is TRBD1 (6 bases match). The DNA sequence is given as TGCGCCAGCAGTCCCACAGGGCCGAGGGATGGCTACACCTTC. The resulting protein is CASSPTGPRDGYTF.